This record looks at one T cell receptor beta chain sequence and its context. Generated by immunoSEQ multiplex PCR, the TCRdb table keeps only in-frame clones and is missing some. The data contain 200,000 to 250,000 clones, 82% of them seen just once; the ten biggest clones take up 3% to 4.5%. The V gene's germline CDR1 is SEHNR and CDR2 FQNEAQ (reference sequence). The CDR3 covers 15 residues. V dropped 1 base and J dropped 5; count of bases not matched to a gene: 1. The record originates from a study of blood T cell repertoires in COVID-19. Turning to the study itself: The United States, Italy and Spain supplied acute and convalescent COVID-19 samples.

The rearrangement links TRBV7-9 to TRBJ1-4; TRBD1 matches 10 bases. This TCR came from a woman of 80 years or more with acute or convalescent COVID-19. Sequenced: peripheral blood. The chain's CDR3 is CASSLGGQGNEKLFF. As DNA, the CDR3 is TGTGCCAGCAGCTTAGGGGGACAGGGGAATGAAAAACTGTTTTTT.